This T cell receptor (beta chain) stems from a study of cytomegalovirus exposure and HLA in healthy donors. Sequenced by immunoSEQ multiplex PCR; TCRdb stores in-frame clones only, minus some. The sample lists 76,000 or so clones; approximately 93% were seen once. This CDR3 has 20 amino acids. CDR1 and CDR2 (germline): SGHNT, YYREEE (reference sequence). The ends were cut back, 1 base at V and 2 bases at J, with 24 bases in the middle. The TCR originated in a young woman in good health and CMV-seropositive. This chain joins TRBV5-4 and TRBJ2-2; tentatively, D is TRBD2 (6 bases). The sample consisted of PBMCs. CDR3 region: CASSLCAALWRGPNTGELFF. In DNA form, the CDR3 reads TGTGCCAGCAGCTTGTGTGCAGCCTTGTGGCGGGGTCCTAACACCGGGGAGCTGTTTTTT.